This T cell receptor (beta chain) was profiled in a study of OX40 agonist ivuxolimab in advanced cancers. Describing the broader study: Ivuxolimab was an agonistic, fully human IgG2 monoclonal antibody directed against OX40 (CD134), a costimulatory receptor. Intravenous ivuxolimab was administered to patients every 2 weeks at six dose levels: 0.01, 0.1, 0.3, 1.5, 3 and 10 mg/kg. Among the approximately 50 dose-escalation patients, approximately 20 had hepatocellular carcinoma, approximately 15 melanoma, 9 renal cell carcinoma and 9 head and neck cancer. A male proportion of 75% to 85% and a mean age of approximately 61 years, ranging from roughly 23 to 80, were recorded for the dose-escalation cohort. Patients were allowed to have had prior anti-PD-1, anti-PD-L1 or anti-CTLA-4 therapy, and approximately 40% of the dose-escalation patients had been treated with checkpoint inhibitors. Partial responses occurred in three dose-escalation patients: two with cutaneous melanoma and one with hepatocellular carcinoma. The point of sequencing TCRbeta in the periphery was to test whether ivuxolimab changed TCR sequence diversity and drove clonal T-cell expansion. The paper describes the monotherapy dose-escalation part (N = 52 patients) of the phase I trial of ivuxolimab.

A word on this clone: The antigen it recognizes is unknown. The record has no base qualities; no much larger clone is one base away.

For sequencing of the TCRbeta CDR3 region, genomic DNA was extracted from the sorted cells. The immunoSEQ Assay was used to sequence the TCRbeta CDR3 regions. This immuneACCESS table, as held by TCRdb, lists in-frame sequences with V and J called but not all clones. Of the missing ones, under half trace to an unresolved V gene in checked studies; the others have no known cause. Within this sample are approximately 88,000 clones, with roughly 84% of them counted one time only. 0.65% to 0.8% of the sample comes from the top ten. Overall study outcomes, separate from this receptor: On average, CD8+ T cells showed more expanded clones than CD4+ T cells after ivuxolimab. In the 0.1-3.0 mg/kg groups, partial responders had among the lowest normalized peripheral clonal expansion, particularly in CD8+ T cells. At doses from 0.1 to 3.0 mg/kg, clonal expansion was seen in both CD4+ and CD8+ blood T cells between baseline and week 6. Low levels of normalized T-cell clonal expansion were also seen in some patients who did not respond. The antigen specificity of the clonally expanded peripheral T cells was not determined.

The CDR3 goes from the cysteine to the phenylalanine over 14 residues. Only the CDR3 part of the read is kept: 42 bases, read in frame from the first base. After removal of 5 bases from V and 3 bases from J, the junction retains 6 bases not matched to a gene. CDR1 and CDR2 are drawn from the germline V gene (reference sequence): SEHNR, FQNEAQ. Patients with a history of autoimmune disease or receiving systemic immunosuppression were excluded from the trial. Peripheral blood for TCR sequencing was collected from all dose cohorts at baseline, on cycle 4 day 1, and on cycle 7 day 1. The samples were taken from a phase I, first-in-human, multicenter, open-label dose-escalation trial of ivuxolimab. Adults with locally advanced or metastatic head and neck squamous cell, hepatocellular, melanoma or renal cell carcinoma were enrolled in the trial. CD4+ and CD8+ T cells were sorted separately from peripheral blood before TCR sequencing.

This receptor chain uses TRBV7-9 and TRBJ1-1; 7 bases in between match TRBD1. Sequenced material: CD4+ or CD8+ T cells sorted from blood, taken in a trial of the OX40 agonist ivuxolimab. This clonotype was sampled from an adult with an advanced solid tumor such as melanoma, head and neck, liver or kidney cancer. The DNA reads TGTGCCAGCAGCCCCCAACAGGGGTACACTGAAGCTTTCTTT. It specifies CASSPQQGYTEAFF. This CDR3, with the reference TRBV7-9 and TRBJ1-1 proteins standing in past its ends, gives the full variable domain DTGVSQNPRHKITKRGQNVTFRCDPISEHNRLYWYRQTLGQGPEFLTYFQNEAQLEKSRLLSDRFSAERPKGSFSTLEIQRTEQGDSAMYLCASSPQQGYTEAFFGQGTRLTVV.